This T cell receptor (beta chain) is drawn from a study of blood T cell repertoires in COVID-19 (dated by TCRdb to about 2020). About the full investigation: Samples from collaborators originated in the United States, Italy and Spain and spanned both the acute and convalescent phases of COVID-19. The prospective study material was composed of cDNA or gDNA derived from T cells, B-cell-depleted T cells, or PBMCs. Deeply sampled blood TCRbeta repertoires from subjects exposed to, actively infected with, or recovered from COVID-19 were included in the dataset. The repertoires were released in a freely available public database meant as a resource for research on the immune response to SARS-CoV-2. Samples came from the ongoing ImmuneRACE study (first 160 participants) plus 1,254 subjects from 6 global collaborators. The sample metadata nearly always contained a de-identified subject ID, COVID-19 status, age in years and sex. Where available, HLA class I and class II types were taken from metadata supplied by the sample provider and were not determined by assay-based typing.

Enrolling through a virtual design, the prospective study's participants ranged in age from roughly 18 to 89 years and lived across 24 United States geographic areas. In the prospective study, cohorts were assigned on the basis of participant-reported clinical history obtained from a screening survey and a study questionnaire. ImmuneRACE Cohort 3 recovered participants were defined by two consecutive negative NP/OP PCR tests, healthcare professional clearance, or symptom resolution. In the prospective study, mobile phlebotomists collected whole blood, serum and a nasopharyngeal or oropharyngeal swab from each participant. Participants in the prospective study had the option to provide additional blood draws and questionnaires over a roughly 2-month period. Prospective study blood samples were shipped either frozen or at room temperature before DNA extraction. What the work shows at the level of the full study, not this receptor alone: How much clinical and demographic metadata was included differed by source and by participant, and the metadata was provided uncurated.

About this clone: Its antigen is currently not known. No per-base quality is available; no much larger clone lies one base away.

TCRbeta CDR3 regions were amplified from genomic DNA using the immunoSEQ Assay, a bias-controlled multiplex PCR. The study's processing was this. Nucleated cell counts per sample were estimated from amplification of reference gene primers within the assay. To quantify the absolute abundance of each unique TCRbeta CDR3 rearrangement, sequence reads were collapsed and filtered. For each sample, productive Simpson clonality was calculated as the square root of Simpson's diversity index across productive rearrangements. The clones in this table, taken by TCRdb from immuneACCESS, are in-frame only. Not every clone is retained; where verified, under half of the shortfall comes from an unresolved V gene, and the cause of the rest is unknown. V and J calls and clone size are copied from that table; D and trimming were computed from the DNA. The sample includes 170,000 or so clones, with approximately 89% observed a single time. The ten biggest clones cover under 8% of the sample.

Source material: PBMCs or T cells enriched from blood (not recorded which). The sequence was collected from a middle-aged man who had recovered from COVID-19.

At the DNA level, the sequence is TGTGCCAGCAGCCGGGGGGGGAGGGATGGCTACACCTTC. Translation gives CASSRGGRDGYTF. The sequence is built from TRBV12-3 or TRBV12-4 and TRBJ1-2; TRBD1 is perhaps the D gene, given 5 matching bases. The CDR3, cysteine through phenylalanine, is 13 amino acids long. Here the CDR3 DNA is all that survives: 39 bases in frame from base 1. The trim is 6 bases for V and 6 bases for J, with a gap of 14 bases between the germline ends.